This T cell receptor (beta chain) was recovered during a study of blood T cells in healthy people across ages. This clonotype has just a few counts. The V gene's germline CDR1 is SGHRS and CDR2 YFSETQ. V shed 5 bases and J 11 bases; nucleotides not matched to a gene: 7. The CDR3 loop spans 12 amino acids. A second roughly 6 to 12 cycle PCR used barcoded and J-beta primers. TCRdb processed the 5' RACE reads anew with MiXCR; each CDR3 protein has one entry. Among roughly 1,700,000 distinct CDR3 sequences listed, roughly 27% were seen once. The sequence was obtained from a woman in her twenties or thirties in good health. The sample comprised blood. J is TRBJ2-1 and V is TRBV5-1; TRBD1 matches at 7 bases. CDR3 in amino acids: CASRFTGVQQFF. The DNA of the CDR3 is TGCGCCAGCAGGTTTACAGGGGTGCAGCAGTTCTTC.